This note documents a single T cell receptor (beta chain) sequence. It was with 60 Vbeta and 13 Jbeta primers that the PCR ran. Libraries were prepared by immunoSEQ multiplex PCR; TCRdb keeps only in-frame clonotypes and omits some of them. The sample consists of fewer than 200,000 clones, around 80% of them appearing once. This entry is derived from a study of cytomegalovirus exposure and HLA in healthy donors. Germline loops: CDR1 LGHNA, CDR2 YSLEER. Trimming took off 0 bases at V and 4 bases at J, with 11 bases between the two ends. CDR3 size: 15 residues. This chain links TRBV4-3 with TRBJ2-3, with D hard to call. Input material: PBMCs. The TCR originated in a female donor in good health and CMV-seronegative. CDR3 residues: CASSQESHGADTQYF. CDR3 bases: TGCGCCAGCAGCCAAGAAAGTCACGGTGCAGATACGCAGTATTTT.